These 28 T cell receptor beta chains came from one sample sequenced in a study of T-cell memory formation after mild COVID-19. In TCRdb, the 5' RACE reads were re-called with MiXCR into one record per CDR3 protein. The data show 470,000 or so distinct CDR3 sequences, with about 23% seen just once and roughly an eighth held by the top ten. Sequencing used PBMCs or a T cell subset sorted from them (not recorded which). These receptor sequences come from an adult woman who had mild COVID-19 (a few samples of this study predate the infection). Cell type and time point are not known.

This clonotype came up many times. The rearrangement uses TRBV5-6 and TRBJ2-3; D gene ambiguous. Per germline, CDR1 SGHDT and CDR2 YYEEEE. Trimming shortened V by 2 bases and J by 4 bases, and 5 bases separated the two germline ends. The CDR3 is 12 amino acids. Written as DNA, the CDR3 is TGTGCCAGCAGCTTAGTGGCAGATACGCAGTATTTT. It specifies CASSLVADTQYF.

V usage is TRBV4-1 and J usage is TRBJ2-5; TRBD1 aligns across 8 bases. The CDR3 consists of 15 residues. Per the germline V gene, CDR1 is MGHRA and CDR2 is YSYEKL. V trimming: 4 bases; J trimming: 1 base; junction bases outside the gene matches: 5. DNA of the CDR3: TGCGCCAGCAGCCTACGGACAGGGCCCCAAGAGACCCAGTACTTC. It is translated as CASSLRTGPQETQYF.

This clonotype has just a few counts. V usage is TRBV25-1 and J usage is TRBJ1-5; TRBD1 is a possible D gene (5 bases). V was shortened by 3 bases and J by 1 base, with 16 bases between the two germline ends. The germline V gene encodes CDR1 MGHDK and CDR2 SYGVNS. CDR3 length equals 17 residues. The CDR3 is CASSDGPGGISNQPQHF. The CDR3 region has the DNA TGTGCCAGCAGTGATGGGCCGGGGGGTATAAGCAATCAGCCCCAGCATTTT.

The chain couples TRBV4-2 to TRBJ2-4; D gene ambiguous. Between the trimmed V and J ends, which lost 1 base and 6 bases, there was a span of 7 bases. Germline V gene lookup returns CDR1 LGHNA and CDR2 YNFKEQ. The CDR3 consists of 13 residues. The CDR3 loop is CASSQGEVNIQYF. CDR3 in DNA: TGTGCCAGCAGCCAAGGGGAAGTAAACATTCAGTACTTC.

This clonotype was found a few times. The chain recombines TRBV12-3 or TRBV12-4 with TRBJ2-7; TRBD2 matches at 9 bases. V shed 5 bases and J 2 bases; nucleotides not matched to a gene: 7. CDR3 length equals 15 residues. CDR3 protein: CASSPAGGLPYEQYF. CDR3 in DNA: TGTGCCAGCAGTCCAGCGGGAGGCCTGCCCTACGAGCAGTACTTC.

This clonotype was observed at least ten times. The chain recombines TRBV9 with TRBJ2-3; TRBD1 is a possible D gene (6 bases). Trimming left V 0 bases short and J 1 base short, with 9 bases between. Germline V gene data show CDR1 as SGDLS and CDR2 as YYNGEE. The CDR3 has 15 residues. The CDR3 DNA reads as TGTGCCAGCAGCGTAGGGGCAGGGGGCACAGATACGCAGTATTTT. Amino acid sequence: CASSVGAGGTDTQYF.

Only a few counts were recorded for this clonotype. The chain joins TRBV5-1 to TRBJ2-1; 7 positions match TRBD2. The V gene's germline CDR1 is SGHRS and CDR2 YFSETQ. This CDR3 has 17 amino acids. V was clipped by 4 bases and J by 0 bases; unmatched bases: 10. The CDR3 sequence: CASSGLTSGGSYNEQFF. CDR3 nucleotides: TGCGCCAGCAGCGGGTTAACATCGGGGGGCTCCTACAATGAGCAGTTCTTC.

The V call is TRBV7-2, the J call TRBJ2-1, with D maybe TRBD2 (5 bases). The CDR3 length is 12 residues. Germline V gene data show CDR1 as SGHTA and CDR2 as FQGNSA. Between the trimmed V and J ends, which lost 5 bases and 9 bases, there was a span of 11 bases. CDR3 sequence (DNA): TGTGCCAGCAGCCCGTGGCGGGCTGAGCAGTTCTTC. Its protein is CASSPWRAEQFF.

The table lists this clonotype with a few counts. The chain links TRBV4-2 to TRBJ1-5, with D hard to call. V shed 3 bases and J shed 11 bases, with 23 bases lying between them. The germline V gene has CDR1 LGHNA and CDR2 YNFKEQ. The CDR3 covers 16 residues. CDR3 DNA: TGTGCCAGCAGCCACCGCCTCGGACCCGATATCGTGGCCCAGCATTTT. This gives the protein CASSHRLGPDIVAQHF.

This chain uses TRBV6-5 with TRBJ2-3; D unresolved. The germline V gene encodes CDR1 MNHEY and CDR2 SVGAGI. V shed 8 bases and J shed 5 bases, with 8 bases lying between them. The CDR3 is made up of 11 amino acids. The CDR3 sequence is CASGWGDTQYF. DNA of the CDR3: TGTGCCAGCGGGTGGGGAGATACGCAGTATTTT.

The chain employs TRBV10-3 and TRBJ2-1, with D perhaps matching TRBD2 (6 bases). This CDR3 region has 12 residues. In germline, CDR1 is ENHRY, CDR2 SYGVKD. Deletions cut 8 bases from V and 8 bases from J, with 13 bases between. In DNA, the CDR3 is TGTGCCATCCAGAAGGAGGGGCATGAGCAGTTCTTC. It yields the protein CAIQKEGHEQFF.

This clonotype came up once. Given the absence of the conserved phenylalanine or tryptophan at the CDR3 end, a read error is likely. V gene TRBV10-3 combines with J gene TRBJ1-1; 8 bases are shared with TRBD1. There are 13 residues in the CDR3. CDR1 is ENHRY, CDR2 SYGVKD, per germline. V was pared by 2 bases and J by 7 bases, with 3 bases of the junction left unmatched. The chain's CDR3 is CAISEGTGREAFY. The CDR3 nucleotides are TGTGCCATCAGTGAGGGGACAGGACGTGAAGCTTTCTAT.

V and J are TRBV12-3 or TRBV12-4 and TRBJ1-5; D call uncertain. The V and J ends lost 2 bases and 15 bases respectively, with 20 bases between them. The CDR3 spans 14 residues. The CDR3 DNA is TGTGCCAGCAGTTTAACGGAGGGCCGGGATCCAGGGCATTTT. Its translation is CASSLTEGRDPGHF.

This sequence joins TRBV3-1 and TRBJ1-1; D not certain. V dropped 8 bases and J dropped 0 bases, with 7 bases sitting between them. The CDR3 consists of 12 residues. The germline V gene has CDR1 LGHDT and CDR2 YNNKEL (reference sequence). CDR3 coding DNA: TGTGCCAGCGGAGTTATGAACACTGAAGCTTTCTTT. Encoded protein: CASGVMNTEAFF. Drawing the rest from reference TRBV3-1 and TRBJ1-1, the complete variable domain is DTAVSQTPKYLVTQMGNDKSIKCEQNLGHDTMYWYKQDSKKFLKIMFSYNNKELIINETVPNRFSPKSPDKAHLNLHINSLELGDSAVYFCASGVMNTEAFFGQGTRLTVV.

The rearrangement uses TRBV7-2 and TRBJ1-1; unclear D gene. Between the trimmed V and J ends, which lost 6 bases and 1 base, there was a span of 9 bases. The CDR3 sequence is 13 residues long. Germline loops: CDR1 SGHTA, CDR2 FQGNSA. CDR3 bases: TGTGCCAGCAGTATGATTGCGAACACTGAAGCTTTCTTT. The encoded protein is CASSMIANTEAFF.

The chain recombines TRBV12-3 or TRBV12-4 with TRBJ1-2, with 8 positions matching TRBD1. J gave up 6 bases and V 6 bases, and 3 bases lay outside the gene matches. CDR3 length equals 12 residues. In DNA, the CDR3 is TGTGCCAGCAGAAGGACAGGGAATGGCTACACCTTC. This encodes CASRRTGNGYTF.

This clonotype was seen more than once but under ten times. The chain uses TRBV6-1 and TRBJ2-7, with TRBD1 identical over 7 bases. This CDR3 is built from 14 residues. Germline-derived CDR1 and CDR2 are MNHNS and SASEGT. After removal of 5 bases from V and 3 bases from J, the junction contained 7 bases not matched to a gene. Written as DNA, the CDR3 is TGTGCCAGCAGTTCCGGGACAGAACTCTACGAGCAGTACTTC. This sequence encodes CASSSGTELYEQYF.

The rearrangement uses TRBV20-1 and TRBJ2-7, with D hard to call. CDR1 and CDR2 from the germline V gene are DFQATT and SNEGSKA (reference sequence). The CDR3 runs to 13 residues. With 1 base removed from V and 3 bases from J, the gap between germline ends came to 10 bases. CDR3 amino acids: CSARAGSLYEQYF. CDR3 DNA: TGCAGTGCTAGAGCCGGTAGCCTCTACGAGCAGTACTTC.

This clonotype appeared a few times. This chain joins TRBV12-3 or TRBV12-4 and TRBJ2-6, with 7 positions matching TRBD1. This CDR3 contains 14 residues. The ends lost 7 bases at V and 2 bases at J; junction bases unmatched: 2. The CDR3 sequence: CASTTGAGANVLTF. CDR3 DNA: TGTGCCAGCACAACAGGGGCTGGGGCCAACGTCCTGACTTTC.

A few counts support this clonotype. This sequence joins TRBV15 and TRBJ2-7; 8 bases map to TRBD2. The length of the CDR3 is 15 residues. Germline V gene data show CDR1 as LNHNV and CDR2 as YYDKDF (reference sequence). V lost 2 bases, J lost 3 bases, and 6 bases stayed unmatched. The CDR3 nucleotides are TGTGCCACCAGCAGAACTCCGGGACTAGGCTACGAGCAGTACTTC. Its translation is CATSRTPGLGYEQYF.

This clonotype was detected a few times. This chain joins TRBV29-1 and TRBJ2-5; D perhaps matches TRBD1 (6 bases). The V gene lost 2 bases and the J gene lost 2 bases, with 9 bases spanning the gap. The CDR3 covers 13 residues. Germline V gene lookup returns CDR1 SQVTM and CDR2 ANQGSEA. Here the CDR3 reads CSVERTGQETQYF. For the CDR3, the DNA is TGCAGCGTTGAAAGAACAGGGCAAGAGACCCAGTACTTC.

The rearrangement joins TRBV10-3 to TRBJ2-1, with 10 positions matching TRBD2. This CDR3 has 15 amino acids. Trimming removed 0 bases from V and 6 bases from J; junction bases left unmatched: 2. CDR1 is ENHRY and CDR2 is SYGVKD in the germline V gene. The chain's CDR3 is CAISESGLALNEQFF. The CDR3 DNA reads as TGTGCCATCAGTGAGTCGGGACTAGCGCTCAATGAGCAGTTCTTC.

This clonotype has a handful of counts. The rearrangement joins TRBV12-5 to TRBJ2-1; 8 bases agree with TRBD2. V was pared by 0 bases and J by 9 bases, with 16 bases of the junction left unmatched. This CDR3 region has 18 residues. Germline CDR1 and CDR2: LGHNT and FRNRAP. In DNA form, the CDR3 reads TGTGCTAGTGGTTTGGTCCCTATGGCGGGGGGTCATCTCAGTGAGCAGTTCTTC. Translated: CASGLVPMAGGHLSEQFF.

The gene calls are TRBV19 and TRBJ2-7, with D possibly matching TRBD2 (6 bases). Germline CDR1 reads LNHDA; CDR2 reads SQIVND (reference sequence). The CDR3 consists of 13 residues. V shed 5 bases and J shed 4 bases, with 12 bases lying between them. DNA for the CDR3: TGTGCCAGTAGTCCGGGACTCATATACGAGCAGTACTTC. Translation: CASSPGLIYEQYF.

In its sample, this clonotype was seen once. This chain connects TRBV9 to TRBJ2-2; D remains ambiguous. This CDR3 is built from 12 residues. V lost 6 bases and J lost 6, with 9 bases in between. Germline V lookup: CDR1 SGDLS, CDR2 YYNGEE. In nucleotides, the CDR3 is TGTGCCAGCAAAGGGTTGGCCGGGGAGCTGTTTTTT. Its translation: CASKGLAGELFF.

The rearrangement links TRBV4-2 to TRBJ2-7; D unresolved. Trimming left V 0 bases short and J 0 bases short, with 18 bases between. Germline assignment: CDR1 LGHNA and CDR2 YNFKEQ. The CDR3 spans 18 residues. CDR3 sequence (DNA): TGTGCCAGCAGCCAAGATCGCTGGGTCCGAATTTACTCCTACGAGCAGTACTTC. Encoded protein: CASSQDRWVRIYSYEQYF.

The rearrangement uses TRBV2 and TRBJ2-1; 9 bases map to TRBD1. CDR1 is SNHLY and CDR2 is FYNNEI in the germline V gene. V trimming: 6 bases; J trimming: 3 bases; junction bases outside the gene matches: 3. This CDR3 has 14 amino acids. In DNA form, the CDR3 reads TGTGCCAGCAGGGGACAGGGTCTCTACAATGAGCAGTTCTTC. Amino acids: CASRGQGLYNEQFF.

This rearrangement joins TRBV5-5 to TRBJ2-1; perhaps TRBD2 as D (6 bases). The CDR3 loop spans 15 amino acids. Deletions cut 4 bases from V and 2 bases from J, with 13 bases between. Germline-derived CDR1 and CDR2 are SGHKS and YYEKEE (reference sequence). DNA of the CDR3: TGTGCCAGCAGCCCGGGAGACTTGACCTACAATGAGCAGTTCTTC. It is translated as CASSPGDLTYNEQFF. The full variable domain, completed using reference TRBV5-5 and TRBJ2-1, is DAGVTQSPTHLIKTRGQQVTLRCSPISGHKSVSWYQQVLGQGPQFIFQYYEKEERGRGNFPDRFSARQFPNYSSELNVNALLLGDSALYLCASSPGDLTYNEQFFGPGTRLTVL.